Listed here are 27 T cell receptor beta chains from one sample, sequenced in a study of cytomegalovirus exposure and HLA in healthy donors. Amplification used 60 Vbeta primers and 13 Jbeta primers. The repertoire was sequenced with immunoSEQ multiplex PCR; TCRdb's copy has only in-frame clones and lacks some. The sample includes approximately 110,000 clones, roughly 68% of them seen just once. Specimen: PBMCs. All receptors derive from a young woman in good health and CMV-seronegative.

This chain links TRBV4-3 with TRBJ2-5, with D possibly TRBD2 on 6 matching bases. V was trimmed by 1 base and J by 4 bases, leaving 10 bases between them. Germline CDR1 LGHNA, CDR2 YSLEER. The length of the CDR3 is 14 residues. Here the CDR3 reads CASSQGLEAETQYF. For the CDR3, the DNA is TGCGCCAGCAGCCAAGGACTAGAAGCAGAGACCCAGTACTTC.

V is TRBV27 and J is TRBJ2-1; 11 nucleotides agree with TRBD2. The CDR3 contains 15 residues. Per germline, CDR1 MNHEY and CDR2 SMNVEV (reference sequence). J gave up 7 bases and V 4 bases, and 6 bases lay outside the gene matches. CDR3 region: CASSSPTSGKNEQFF. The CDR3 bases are TGTGCCAGCAGTTCCCCGACTAGCGGGAAAAATGAGCAGTTCTTC.

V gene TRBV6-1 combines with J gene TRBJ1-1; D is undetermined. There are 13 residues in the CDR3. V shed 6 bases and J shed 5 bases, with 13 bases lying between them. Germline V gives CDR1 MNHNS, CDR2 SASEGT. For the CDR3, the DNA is TGTGCCAGCAGCCCGCCGGCCGGGACTGAAGCTTTCTTT. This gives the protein CASSPPAGTEAFF.

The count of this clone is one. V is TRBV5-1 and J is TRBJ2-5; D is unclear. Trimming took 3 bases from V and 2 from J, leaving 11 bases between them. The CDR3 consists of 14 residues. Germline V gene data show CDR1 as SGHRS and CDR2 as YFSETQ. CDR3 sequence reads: CASSYTSSQETQYF. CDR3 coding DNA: TGCGCCAGCAGCTACACTTCTAGTCAAGAGACCCAGTACTTC.

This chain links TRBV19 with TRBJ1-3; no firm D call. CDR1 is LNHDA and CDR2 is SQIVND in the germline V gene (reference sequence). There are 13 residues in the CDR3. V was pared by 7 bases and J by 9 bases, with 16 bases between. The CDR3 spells CASTLHPGVTIYF. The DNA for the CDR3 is TGTGCCAGTACCCTCCACCCTGGAGTCACCATATATTTT.

In nucleotides, the CDR3 is TGTGCCTGGAGTTGGGGGGGGGAGTCGAGGGCTGAAGCTTTCTTT. Amino acid sequence: CAWSWGGESRAEAFF. The V gene is TRBV30, the J gene TRBJ1-1; TRBD1 is a possible D gene (5 bases). CDR3 length equals 15 residues. V was cut by 2 bases and J by 6 bases, with 19 bases left in between. Looked up from germline, CDR1 is GTSNPN and CDR2 is SVGIG (reference sequence).

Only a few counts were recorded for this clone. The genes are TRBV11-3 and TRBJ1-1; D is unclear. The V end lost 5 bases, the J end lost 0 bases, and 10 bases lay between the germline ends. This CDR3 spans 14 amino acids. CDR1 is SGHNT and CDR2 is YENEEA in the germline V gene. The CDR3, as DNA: TGTGCCAGCAGCCCGCACCCTATGAACACTGAAGCTTTCTTT. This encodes CASSPHPMNTEAFF.

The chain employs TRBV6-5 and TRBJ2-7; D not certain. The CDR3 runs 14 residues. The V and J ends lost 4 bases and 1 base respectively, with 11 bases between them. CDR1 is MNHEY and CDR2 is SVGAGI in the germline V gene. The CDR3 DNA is TGTGCCAGCAGTTTGCGACAAGTGTCCTACGAGCAGTACTTC. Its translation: CASSLRQVSYEQYF.

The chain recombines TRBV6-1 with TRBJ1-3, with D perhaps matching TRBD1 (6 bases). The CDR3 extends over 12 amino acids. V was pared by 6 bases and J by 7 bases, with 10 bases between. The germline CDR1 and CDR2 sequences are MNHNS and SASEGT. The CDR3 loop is CASSGQGNTIYF. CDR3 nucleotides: TGTGCCAGCAGCGGTCAGGGGAACACCATATATTTT.

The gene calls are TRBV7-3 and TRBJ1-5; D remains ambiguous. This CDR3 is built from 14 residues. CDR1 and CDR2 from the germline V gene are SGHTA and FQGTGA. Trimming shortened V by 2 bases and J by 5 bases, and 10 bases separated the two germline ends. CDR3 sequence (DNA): TGTGCCAGCAGCTTATACGGTTCCGATCAGCCCCAGCATTTT. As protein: CASSLYGSDQPQHF.

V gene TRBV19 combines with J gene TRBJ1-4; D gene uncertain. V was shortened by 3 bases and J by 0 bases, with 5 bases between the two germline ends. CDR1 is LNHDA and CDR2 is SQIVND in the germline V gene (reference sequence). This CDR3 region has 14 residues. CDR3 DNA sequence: TGTGCCAGTAGTATTTCTACAACTAATGAAAAACTGTTTTTT. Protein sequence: CASSISTTNEKLFF.

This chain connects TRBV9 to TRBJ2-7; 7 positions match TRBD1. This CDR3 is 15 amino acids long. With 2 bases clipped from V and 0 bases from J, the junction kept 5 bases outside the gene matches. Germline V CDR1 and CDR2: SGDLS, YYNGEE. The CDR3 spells CASSVSGTASYEQYF. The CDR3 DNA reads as TGTGCCAGCAGCGTGTCCGGGACAGCCTCCTACGAGCAGTACTTC.

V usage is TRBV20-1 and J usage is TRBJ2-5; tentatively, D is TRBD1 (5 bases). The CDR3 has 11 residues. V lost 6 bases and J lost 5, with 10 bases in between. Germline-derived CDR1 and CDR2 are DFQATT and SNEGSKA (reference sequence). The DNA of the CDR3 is TGCAGTGCCCCAGGGTACGAGACCCAGTACTTC. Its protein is CSAPGYETQYF.

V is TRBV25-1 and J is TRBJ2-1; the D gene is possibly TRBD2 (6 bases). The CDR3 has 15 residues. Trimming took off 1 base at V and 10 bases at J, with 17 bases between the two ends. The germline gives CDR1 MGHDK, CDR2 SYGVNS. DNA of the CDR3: TGTGCCAGCAGTGAATTCGGAGCGGGTCGCCGGGAGCAGTTCTTC. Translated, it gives CASSEFGAGRREQFF.

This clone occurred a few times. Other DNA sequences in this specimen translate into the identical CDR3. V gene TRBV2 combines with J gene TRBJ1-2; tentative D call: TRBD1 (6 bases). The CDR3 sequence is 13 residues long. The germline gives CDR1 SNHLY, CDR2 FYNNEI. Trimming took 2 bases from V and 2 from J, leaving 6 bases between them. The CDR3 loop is CASSEQGNYGYTF. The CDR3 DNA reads TGTGCCAGCAGTGAACAGGGGAACTATGGCTACACCTTC.

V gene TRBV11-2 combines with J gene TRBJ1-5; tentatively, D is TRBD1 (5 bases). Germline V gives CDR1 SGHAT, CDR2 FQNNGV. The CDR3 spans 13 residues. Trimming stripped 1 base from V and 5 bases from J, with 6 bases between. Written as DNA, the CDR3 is TGTGCCAGCAGCTTAGGGGGCGATCAGCCCCAGCATTTT. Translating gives CASSLGGDQPQHF.

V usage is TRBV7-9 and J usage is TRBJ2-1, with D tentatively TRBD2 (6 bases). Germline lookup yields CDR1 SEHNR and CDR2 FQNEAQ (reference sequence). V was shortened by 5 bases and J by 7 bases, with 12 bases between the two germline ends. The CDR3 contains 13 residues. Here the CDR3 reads CASSPATSNEQFF. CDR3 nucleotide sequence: TGTGCCAGCAGCCCCGCGACTAGTAATGAGCAGTTCTTC.

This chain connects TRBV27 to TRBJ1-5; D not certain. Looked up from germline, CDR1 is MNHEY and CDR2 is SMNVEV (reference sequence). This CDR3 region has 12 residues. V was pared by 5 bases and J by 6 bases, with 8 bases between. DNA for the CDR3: TGTGCCAGCAGTCCCATCGGTCAGCCCCAGCATTTT. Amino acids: CASSPIGQPQHF.

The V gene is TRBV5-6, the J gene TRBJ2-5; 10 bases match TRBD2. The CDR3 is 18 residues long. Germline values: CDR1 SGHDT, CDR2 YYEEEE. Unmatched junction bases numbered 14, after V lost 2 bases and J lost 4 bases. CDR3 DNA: TGTGCCAGCAGCTTAGTAGCGGGGGGCATCAGGAGACGAGAGACCCAGTACTTC. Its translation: CASSLVAGGIRRRETQYF.

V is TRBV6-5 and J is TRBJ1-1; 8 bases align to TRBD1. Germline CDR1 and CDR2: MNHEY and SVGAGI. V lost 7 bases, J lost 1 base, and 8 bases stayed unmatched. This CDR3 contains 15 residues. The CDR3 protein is CASIPQGAGNTEAFF. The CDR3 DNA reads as TGTGCCAGCATTCCGCAGGGGGCGGGGAACACTGAAGCTTTCTTT.

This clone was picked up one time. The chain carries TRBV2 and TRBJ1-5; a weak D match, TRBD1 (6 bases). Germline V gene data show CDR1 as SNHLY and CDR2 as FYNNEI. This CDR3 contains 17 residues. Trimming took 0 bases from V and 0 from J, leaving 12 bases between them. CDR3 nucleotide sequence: TGTGCCAGCAGTGAAGCAGGACAGTCATATAGCAATCAGCCCCAGCATTTT. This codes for CASSEAGQSYSNQPQHF.

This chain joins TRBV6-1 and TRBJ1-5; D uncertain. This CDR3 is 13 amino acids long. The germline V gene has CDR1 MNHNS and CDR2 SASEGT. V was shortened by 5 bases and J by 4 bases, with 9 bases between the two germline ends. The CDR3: CASSRSTNQPQHF. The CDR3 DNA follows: TGTGCCAGCAGTAGGAGTACGAATCAGCCCCAGCATTTT.

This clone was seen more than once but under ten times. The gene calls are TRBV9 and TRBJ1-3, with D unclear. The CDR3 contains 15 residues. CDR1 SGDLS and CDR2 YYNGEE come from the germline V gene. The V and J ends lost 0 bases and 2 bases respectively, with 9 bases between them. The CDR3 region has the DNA TGTGCCAGCAGCGTAGGGACGGGGACTGGAAACACCATATATTTT. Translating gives CASSVGTGTGNTIYF. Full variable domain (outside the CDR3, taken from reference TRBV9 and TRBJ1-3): DSGVTQTPKHLITATGQRVTLRCSPRSGDLSVYWYQQSLDQGLQFLIQYYNGEERAKGNILERFSAQQFPDLHSELNLSSLELGDSALYFCASSVGTGTGNTIYFGEGSWLTVV.

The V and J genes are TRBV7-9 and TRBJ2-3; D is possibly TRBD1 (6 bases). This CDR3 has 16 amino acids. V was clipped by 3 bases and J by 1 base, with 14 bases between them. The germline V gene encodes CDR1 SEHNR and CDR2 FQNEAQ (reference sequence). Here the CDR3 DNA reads TGTGCCAGCAGCTTGGGGGCGAGGGTTGGCACAGATACGCAGTATTTT. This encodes CASSLGARVGTDTQYF.

The CDR3 protein is CASSRGPGGSYEQYF. The CDR3 nucleotides read TGCGCCAGCAGCCGCGGCCCAGGGGGCTCCTACGAGCAGTACTTC. This chain uses TRBV4-1 with TRBJ2-7; 7 nucleotides match TRBD1. V was pared by 4 bases and J by 0 bases, with 6 bases of the junction left unmatched. The CDR3 spans 15 residues. Germline CDR1 MGHRA, CDR2 YSYEKL.

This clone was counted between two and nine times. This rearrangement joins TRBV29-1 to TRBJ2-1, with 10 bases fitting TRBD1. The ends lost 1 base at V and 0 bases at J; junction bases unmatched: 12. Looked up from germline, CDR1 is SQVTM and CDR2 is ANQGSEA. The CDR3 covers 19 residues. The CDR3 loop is CSVEASRTGGFSSYNEQFF. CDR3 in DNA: TGCAGCGTTGAAGCGAGTAGGACAGGGGGTTTTAGCTCCTACAATGAGCAGTTCTTC.

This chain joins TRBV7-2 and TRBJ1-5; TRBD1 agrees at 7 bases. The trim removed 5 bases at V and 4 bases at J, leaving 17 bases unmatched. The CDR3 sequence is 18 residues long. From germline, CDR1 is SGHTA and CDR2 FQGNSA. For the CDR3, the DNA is TGTGCCAGCAGCCTGGGACAGACACCCACAGGGTGGAATCAGCCCCAGCATTTT. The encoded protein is CASSLGQTPTGWNQPQHF.